This T cell receptor beta chain was profiled in a study of spatial heterogeneity in lung cancer. TCRdb reprocessed the 5' RACE reads with MiXCR, giving one entry per CDR3 protein. The data hold 16,000 or so distinct CDR3 sequences, with about 6.7% observed a single time. Time point: sample taken at primary tumor resection. The donors comprised 60 to 85 untreated early-stage non-small cell lung cancer patients. No cell sorting; template was whole RNA from tumor, lung tissue or PBMC. Many counts were recorded for this clonotype. Its antigen is as yet unknown. A library prepared for alpha chains yielded this beta chain as an off-target read; its size is of little meaning. The CDR3 totals 15 residues. V was clipped by 2 bases and J by 6 bases; unmatched bases: 7. CDR1 is SEHNR, CDR2 FQNEAQ, per germline (reference sequence). Study-level results: Tumor mutation count correlated with how many alpha and beta TCRs expanded intratumorally. Tracking of ubiquitous and regional nonsynonymous mutations by counts of ubiquitous and regional expanded TCRs, respectively, was seen.

The origin of this receptor is a female donor with early-stage non-small cell lung cancer. This rearrangement joins TRBV7-9 to TRBJ2-7, with 10 bases matching TRBD1. This sample comprised lung tumor tissue, obtained at surgery. In DNA, the CDR3 is TGTGCCAGCAGCTTAACGGGACAGGGGATCGGCGAGCAGTACTTC. It is translated as CASSLTGQGIGEQYF.